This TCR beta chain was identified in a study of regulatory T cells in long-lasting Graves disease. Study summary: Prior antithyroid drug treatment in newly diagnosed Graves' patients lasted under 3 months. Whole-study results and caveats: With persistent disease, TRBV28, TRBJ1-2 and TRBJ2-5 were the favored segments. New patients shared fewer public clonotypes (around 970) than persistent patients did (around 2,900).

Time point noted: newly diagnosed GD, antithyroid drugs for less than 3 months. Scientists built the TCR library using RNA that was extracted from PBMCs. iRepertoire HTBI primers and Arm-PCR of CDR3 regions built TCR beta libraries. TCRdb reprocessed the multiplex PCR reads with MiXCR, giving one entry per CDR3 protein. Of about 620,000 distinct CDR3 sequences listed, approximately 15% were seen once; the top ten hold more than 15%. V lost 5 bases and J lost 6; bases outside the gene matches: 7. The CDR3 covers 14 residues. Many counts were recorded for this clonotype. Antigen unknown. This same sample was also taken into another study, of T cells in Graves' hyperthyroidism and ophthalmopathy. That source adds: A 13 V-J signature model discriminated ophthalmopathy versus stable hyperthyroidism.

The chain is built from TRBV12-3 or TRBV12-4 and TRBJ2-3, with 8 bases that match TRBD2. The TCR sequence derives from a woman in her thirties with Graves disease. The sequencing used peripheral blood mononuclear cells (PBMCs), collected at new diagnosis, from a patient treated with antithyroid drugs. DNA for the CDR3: TGTGCCAGCAGTACCGGGGGGGCGTTGGATACGCAGTATTTT. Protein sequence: CASSTGGALDTQYF.